This T cell receptor beta chain is from a study of CD8 T cells in ankylosing spondylitis. V lost 0 bases, J lost 3 bases, and 11 bases lay in between. The germline CDR1 and CDR2 sequences are DFQATT and SNEGSKA (reference sequence). The CDR3 covers 14 residues. TCRdb re-analysed the 5' RACE reads in MiXCR, keeping a single row per CDR3 protein. The sample shows more than 200,000 distinct CDR3 sequences, 20% to 30% of them seen only once. This clonotype has just a few counts. The receptor was derived from a male donor with ankylosing spondylitis or in good health (not recorded which). The chain recombines TRBV20-1 with TRBJ1-2; weak D call: TRBD1 (5 bases). The sample was blood, either unsorted or a sorted T cell fraction (not recorded which). The CDR3: CSAREVGGDYGYTF. DNA of the CDR3: TGCAGTGCTAGAGAAGTGGGAGGGGACTATGGCTACACCTTC.